The sequence of this T cell receptor beta chain was determined in a study of blood T cell repertoires in COVID-19. Overall study: Samples taken during acute and convalescent COVID-19 were collected in the United States, Italy and Spain. PBMCs, B-cell-depleted T cells, or T cells were the source of the cDNA or gDNA that made up the material.

Authors' processing steps: Reference gene primer amplification gave estimated nucleated cell counts. Sequencing was performed with immunoSEQ multiplex PCR; in TCRdb, only in-frame clones are kept and a portion is missing. The D gene and trimming were derived from the DNA, and the V and J assignments and clone size from that table. This sample has approximately 41,000 clones, with about 90% found just once. CDR1 and CDR2 from the germline V gene are MNHEY and SMNVEV (reference sequence). This CDR3 comprises 17 residues. V lost 7 bases to trimming and J lost 3 bases, with 22 bases between them. The source of this sequence is a woman in her 40s with acute or convalescent COVID-19. The chain uses TRBV27 and TRBJ2-1; a possible D gene is TRBD2 (5 bases). Sequenced sample: peripheral blood. In DNA form, the CDR3 reads TGTGCCAGCACCGCCACCGGTAGCGTTGGGTACTACAATGAGCAGTTCTTC. Protein: CASTATGSVGYYNEQFF.